This entry is about one T cell receptor (beta chain). Its target antigen remains unknown. The record has no base qualities; no much larger clone is one base away. This entry belongs to a study of tissue T cells after allogeneic stem cell transplantation (dated by TCRdb to 2021 to 2024). Some background on the complete study: When multiple samples of a tissue existed, pathologist review of H&E sections prioritized samples with histologically apparent lymphocytes for sequencing. The study profiled TCR beta repertoires across many tissues from research autopsies of patients with and without GVHD, plus mouse models of GVHD. The human arm was conducted as a prospective observational study, and neither blinding nor randomization was performed. Points the paper makes about the study in general: The study did not establish which tissue TCRs were alloreactive or antigen-specific, and some clones may have been host cells that persisted. Within patients, how anatomically similar tissues were was a major factor shaping TCR repertoire composition, regardless of disease or transplant status. In both patients and mice, T cells from blood and spleen covered only a limited part of the TCR repertoire found in tissues. A small and clinically heterogeneous patient cohort was studied, and sampling depth was acknowledged as a limitation. Only a few T cell clones appeared in more than one patient, yet motif-based clustering showed tissue-specific repertoire signatures that were shared between patients. For the non-GVHD comparator patients, no blood samples were available.

The time point label on this specimen signifies: human tissue collected at research (rapid) autopsy. For comparison, three non-HCT patients with other cancers were selected retrospectively, each having at least five GI tract samples and no known GI disease at death. Autopsy tissues, which were obtained after a median post-mortem interval of roughly 9.9 hours, included GI sites from esophagus to rectum, liver, skin and lymphoid organs including spleen. Autopsy specimens were bisected, with one portion flash-frozen in liquid nitrogen and the remainder formalin-fixed, and GI outer muscle layers were removed. Genomic DNA was extracted from frozen tissues using the Mag-Bind Blood & Tissue DNA HDQ 96 Kit on a Chemagic 360 or the DNeasy Blood & Tissue Kit. Extracted DNA was further purified with the Genomic DNA Clean & Concentrator-25 kit because of concern about red blood cell contamination. To prepare the library, the immunoSEQ multiplex PCR assay was applied. TCRbeta CDR3 sequencing was done by Adaptive Biotechnologies at survey depth, reporting CDR3 sequences, V/J genes, productive frequency and template counts. TCR beta CDR3 regions were amplified from genomic DNA instead of RNA. From the authors' description of their analysis: Jensen-Shannon divergence was used to quantify pairwise repertoire overlap between tissues, with a value of 1 meaning complete divergence and a value of 0 meaning identical repertoires. Based on pairwise JSD values, tissues were grouped by single-linkage agglomerative hierarchical clustering, and the results were shown as dendrograms. GLIPH2 was run on all patient samples with simulation_depth 1000, kmer_min_depth 3 and cdr3_length_cutoff 8, and groups with more than two unique CDR3s were retained. A standardized tissue-overlap score extrapolated Jaccard GLIPH-group overlap across patients to a standard repertoire size of 1000 clones. Linear mixed-effect models, with tissue included as a fixed effect and individual included as a random effect, were used to assess associations of diversity with clinical or experimental variables. As stored in TCRdb, this immuneACCESS dataset retains in-frame rearrangements with V and J assigned. A fraction of the clones does not appear; measured against another copy, unresolved V genes explain less than half of the discrepancy, and the remainder lacks a known reason. The DNA gave D and trimming, while V, J and clone size come from that table. The sample has roughly 4,500 clones on record, around 65% of them singletons. The ten largest clones add up to less than 8% of the sample.

From its cysteine to its phenylalanine, the CDR3 spans 20 amino acids. Left in the record is the CDR3 DNA by itself, 60 bases read in frame from the first base. Based on the germline V gene (reference sequence), the CDR1 and CDR2 sequences are LNHDA and SQIVND. Trimming takes 4 bases from V and 1 base from J, and the germline ends sit 27 bases apart. This chain joins TRBV19 to TRBJ2-3; the D region possibly corresponds to TRBD2 (10 bases align). This material consisted of left colon tissue, taken at autopsy. This TCR was sampled from a male donor aged 60 or over with lung cancer. The CDR3 here reads CASSTVGQGAGTSGTDTQYF. The DNA is as follows: TGTGCCAGTAGTACCGTGGGACAGGGAGCAGGGACTAGCGGCACAGATACGCAGTATTTT.